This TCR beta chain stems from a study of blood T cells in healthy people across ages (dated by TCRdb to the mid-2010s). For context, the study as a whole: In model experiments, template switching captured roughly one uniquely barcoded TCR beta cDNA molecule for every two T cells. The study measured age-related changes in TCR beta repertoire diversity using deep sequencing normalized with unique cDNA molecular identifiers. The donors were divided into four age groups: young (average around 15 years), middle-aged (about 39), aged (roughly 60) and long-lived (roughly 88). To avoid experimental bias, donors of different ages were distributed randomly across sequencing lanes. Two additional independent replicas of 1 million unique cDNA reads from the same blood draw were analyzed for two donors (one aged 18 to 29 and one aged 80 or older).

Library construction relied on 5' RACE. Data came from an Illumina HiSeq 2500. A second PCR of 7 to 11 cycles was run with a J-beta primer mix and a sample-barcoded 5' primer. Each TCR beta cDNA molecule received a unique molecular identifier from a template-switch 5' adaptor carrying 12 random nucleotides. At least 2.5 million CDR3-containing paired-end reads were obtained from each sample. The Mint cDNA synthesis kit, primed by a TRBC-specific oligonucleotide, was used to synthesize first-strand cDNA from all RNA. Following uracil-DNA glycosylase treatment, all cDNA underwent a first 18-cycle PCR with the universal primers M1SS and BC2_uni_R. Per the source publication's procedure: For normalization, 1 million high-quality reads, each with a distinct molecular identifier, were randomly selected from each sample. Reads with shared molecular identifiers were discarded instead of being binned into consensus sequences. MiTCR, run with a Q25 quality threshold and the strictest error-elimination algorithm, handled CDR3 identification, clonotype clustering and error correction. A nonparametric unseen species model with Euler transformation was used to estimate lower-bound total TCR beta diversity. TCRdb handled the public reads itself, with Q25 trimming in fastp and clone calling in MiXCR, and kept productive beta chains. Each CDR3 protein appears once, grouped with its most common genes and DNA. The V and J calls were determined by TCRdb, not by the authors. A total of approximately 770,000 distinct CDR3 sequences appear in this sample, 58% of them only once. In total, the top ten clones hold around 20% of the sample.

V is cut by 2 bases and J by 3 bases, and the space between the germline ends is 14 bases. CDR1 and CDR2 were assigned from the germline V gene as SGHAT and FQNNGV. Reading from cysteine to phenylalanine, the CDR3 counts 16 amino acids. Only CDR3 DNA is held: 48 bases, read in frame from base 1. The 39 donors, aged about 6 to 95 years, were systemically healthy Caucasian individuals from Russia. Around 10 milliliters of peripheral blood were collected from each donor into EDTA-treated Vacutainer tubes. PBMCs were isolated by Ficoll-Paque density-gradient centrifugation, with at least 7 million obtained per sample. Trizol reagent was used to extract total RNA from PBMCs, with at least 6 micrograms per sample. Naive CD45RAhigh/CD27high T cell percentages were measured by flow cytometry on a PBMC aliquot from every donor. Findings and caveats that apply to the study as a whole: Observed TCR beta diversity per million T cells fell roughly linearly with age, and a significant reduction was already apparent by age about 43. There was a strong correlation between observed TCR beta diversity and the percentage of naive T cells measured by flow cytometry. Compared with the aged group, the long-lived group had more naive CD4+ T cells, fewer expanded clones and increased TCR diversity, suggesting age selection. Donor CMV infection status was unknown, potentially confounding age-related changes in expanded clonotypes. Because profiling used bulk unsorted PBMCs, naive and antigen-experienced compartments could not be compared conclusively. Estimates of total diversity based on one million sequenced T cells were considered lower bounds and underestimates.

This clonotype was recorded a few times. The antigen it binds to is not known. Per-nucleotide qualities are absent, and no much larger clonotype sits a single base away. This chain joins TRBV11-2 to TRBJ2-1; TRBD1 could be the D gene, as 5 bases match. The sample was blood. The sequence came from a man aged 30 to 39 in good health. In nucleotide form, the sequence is TGTGCCAGCAGCTTACTCAGGACACAAAGCTACAATGAGCAGTTCTTC. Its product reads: CASSLLRTQSYNEQFF.